Below, 9 T cell receptor beta chains from the same sample are listed, as sequenced in a study of cytomegalovirus exposure and HLA in healthy donors. It was with 60 Vbeta and 13 Jbeta primers that the PCR ran. Generated by immunoSEQ multiplex PCR, the TCRdb table keeps only in-frame clones and is missing some. The table has about 120,000 clones, about 75% seen once. Specimen: PBMCs. The receptor source for this set is a man in his fifties or sixties in good health and CMV-seropositive.

The rearrangement links TRBV18 to TRBJ2-3, with TRBD2 matching over 11 bases. Losses at the gene ends were 4 bases for V and 3 bases for J; bases not matched to a gene: 12. Germline CDR1 reads KGHSH; CDR2 reads LQKENI. The CDR3 loop spans 18 amino acids. The CDR3 DNA sequence: TGTGCCAGCTCACTTACTAAAACTAGCGGGGGACAGACAGATACGCAGTATTTT. It yields the protein CASSLTKTSGGQTDTQYF. The variable domain in full, with the rest retrieved from reference TRBV18 and TRBJ2-3, is NAGVMQNPRHLVRRRGQEARLRCSPMKGHSHVYWYRQLPEEGLKFMVYLQKENIIDESGMPKERFSAEFPKEGPSILRIQQVVRGDSAAYFCASSLTKTSGGQTDTQYFGPGTRLTVL.

This chain connects TRBV29-1 to TRBJ2-2; weak D call: TRBD1 (5 bases). The germline CDR1 and CDR2 sequences are SQVTM and ANQGSEA. The CDR3 is 13 residues long. V lost 3 bases and J lost 1, with 6 bases in between. The CDR3 loop reads CSVDQGNTGELFF. The CDR3 region has the DNA TGCAGCGTTGACCAGGGGAACACCGGGGAGCTGTTTTTT.

The CDR3 protein is CASSPRLDRYEQYF. The CDR3 nucleotides read TGTGCCAGCAGCCCCCGACTAGACCGCTACGAGCAGTACTTC. The chain employs TRBV11-1 and TRBJ2-7, with D possibly TRBD2 on 6 matching bases. Trimming pared 5 bases from V and 3 bases from J, leaving 14 bases between. The germline V gene encodes CDR1 SGHAT and CDR2 FQDESV (reference sequence). CDR3 length: 14 amino acids.

This clone turned up a few times. The V call is TRBV27, the J call TRBJ2-5; the match to TRBD1 covers 9 bases. The V gene end was trimmed by 6 bases and the J gene end by 4 bases; junction bases not matched to a gene: 12. The length of the CDR3 is 16 residues. Looked up from germline, CDR1 is MNHEY and CDR2 is SMNVEV (reference sequence). CDR3 coding DNA: TGTGCCAGCAGCCGACCCGGGACAGGGAGCGGAGAGACCCAGTACTTC. Translation gives CASSRPGTGSGETQYF.

V usage is TRBV28 and J usage is TRBJ2-7; tentative D call: TRBD2 (5 bases). V gave up 7 bases and J gave up 2 bases, with 15 bases separating them. CDR1 is MDHEN, CDR2 SYDVKM, per germline. This CDR3 contains 14 residues. The CDR3 DNA reads TGTGCCAGCAAGTCGCAAGGGAGCACCTACGAGCAGTACTTC. Its translation is CASKSQGSTYEQYF.

J is TRBJ2-7 and V is TRBV6-5; tentatively, D is TRBD2 (5 bases). The CDR3 is made up of 13 amino acids. V dropped 6 bases and J dropped 4 bases, with 13 bases sitting between them. The germline V gene encodes CDR1 MNHEY and CDR2 SVGAGI. The CDR3 DNA is TGTGCCAGCAGGGAGTCCGGGGTATACGAGCAGTACTTC. The encoded protein is CASRESGVYEQYF.

The gene calls are TRBV6-6 and TRBJ2-5; D gene ambiguous. Germline-derived CDR1 and CDR2 are MNHNY and SVGAGI (reference sequence). Trimming took off 2 bases at V and 1 base at J, with 8 bases between the two ends. This CDR3 has 14 amino acids. In DNA form, the CDR3 reads TGTGCCAGCAGTTACACACAGCTCCAAGAGACCCAGTACTTC. This codes for CASSYTQLQETQYF.

This clone was seen only once. In nucleotides, the CDR3 is TGTGCCATCGGTGGGGGGACAGGGTCGGATGAGCAGTTCTTC. Its protein product is CAIGGGTGSDEQFF. J is TRBJ2-1 and V is TRBV10-3; 9 nucleotides align to TRBD1. This CDR3 spans 14 amino acids. V lost 8 bases to trimming and J lost 8 bases; unmatched junction nucleotides: 10. Germline values: CDR1 ENHRY, CDR2 SYGVKD.

The genes are TRBV30 and TRBJ2-3; a weak D match, TRBD1 (5 bases). The CDR3 is made up of 13 amino acids. V lost 8 bases and J 4 bases, leaving 16 bases between the germline ends. CDR1 is GTSNPN and CDR2 is SVGIG in the germline V gene (reference sequence). This CDR3 is CAGAGPGPDTQYF. The CDR3 coding sequence is TGTGCCGGGGCAGGACCTGGTCCAGATACGCAGTATTTT.